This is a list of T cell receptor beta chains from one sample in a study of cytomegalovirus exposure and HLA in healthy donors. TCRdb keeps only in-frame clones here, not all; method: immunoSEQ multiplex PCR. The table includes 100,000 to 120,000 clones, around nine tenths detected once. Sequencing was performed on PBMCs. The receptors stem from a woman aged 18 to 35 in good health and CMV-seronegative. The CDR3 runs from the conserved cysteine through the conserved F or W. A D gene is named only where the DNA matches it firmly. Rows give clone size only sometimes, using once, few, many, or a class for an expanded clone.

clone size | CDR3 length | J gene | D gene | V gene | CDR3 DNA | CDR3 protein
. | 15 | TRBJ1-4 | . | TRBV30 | TGTGCCTGGAGCCCTTCGGGGGGGGGAAGGGAAAAACTGTTTTTT | CAWSPSGGGREKLFF
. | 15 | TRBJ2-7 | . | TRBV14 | TGTGCCAGCAGTCAATTCGTAGAGGGTTGGGACGAGCAGTACTTC | CASSQFVEGWDEQYF
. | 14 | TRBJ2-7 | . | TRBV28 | TGTGCCATCATGAGGACTCCCGACGGCTACGAGCAGTACTTC | CAIMRTPDGYEQYF
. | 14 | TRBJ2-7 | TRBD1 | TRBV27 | TGTGCCAGCAGCCTGGGACAGGGGAACCACGAGCAGTACTTC | CASSLGQGNHEQYF
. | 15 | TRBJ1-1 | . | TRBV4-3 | TGCGCCAGCAGCCAAGACCCTCGGGTGAACACTGAAGCTTTCTTT | CASSQDPRVNTEAFF
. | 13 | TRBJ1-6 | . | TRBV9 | TGTGCCAGCAGCGACAACAGTAATTCACCCCTCCACTTT | CASSDNSNSPLHF
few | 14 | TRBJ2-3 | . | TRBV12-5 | TGTGCTAGTGGTCCAGGACAGAACACAGATACGCAGTATTTT | CASGPGQNTDTQYF
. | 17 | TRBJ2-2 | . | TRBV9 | TGTGCCAGCAGCGTAGGGTATAGACTATCGAACACCGGGGAGCTGTTTTTT | CASSVGYRLSNTGELFF
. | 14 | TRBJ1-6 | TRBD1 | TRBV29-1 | TGCAGCGTGGCCCCAACAGGGGGCTCTTCACCCCTCCACTTT | CSVAPTGGSSPLHF
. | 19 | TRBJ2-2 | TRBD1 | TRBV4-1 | TGCGCCAGCAGCCAAGATCATATGGGGGACAGGGGTTCCACCGGGGAGCTGTTTTTT | CASSQDHMGDRGSTGELFF
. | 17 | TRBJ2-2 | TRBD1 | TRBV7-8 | TGTGCCAGCAGCTTACAGAGGGACAGGGGGCCCGCCGGGGAGCTGTTTTTT | CASSLQRDRGPAGELFF
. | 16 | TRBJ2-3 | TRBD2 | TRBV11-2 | TGTGCCAGCAGCCCGCCGACTAGCGTCTCGCCAGATACGCAGTATTTT | CASSPPTSVSPDTQYF
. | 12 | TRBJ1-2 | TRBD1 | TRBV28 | TGTGCCAGCAGTTTACGACAGGGGAAGGACACCTTC | CASSLRQGKDTF
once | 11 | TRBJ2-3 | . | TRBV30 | TGTGCCTGGAGTGCTTCAGATACGCAGTATTTT | CAWSASDTQYF
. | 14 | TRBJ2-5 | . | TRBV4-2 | TGTGCCAGCAGCCAAGTAGGCGGGAAAGAGACCCAGTACTTC | CASSQVGGKETQYF
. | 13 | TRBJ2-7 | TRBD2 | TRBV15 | TGTGCCACCAGCAGCAGCGGGGGGGGCGAGCAGTACTTC | CATSSSGGGEQYF
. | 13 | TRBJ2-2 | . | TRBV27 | TGTGCCAGCAAGGACTCGAACACCGGGGAGCTGTTTTTT | CASKDSNTGELFF
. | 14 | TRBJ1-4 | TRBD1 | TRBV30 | TGTGCCTGGAGTTCGACAGGGGAGAATGAAAAACTGTTTTTT | CAWSSTGENEKLFF
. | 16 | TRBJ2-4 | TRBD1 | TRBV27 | TGTGCCAGCACCCCGACAGGGGGCGATTCCAAAAACATTCAGTACTTC | CASTPTGGDSKNIQYF
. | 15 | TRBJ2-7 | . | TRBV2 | TGTGCCAGCAGCCTAGAAGGGGCTCGGGCCTACGAGCAGTACTTC | CASSLEGARAYEQYF
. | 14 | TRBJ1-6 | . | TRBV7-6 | TGTGCCAGCAGCCCAGAACCCCAGAATTCACCCCTCCACTTT | CASSPEPQNSPLHF
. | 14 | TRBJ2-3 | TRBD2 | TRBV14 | TGTGCCAGCAGCCCGGGACTAGTAAGAGATACGCAGTATTTT | CASSPGLVRDTQYF
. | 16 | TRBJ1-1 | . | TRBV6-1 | TGTGCCAGCAGTGAAGGACGGGTGGGGCGAGGCACTGAAGCTTTCTTT | CASSEGRVGRGTEAFF